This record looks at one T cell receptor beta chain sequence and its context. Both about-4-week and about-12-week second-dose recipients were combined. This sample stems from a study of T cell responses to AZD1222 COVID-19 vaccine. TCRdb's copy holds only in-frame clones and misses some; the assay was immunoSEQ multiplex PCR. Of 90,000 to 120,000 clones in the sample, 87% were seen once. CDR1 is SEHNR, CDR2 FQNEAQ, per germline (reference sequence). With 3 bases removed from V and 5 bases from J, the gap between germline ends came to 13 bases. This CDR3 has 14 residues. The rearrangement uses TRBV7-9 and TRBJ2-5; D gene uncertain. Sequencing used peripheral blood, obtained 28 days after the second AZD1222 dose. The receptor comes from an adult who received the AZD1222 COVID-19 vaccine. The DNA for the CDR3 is TGTGCCAGCAGCTTGTCGCGGCTTGACGAGACCCAGTACTTC. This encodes CASSLSRLDETQYF.